The 26 T cell receptor beta chains below all came from one sample that was sequenced in a study of blood T cells in healthy people across ages. Alongside a J-beta primer mix, a sample-barcoded 5' primer served in a second PCR lasting roughly 7 to 11 cycles. TCRdb processed the 5' RACE reads anew with MiXCR; each CDR3 protein has one entry. The table has 790,000 or so distinct CDR3 sequences, 56% seen once. Sequencing was done on a sample of blood. Source of these receptors: a middle-aged man in good health.

The gene calls are TRBV7-9 and TRBJ2-7; TRBD1 aligns across 8 bases. V lost 5 bases and J lost 1; bases outside the gene matches: 13. From germline, CDR1 is SEHNR and CDR2 FQNEAQ (reference sequence). This CDR3 has 17 residues. The CDR3, as DNA: TGTGCCAGCAGCCAAAGTCCGGGACAGGAACCGTCCTACGAGCAGTACTTC. Translated: CASSQSPGQEPSYEQYF. The variable domain in full, with the rest retrieved from reference TRBV7-9 and TRBJ2-7, is DTGVSQNPRHKITKRGQNVTFRCDPISEHNRLYWYRQTLGQGPEFLTYFQNEAQLEKSRLLSDRFSAERPKGSFSTLEIQRTEQGDSAMYLCASSQSPGQEPSYEQYFGPGTRLTVT.

The chain is built from TRBV5-6 and TRBJ1-2, with a tentative D call TRBD1 (5 bases). The V gene's germline CDR1 is SGHDT and CDR2 YYEEEE. This CDR3 region has 15 residues. The ends were cut back, 2 bases at V and 2 bases at J, with 13 bases in the middle. CDR3 coding DNA: TGTGCCAGCAGCTTTTCCAGGGTTCGGAACTATGGCTACACCTTC. Translating gives CASSFSRVRNYGYTF.

This clonotype is a singleton in its sample. A read error may produce the germline difference seen at one junction end. The J gene is TRBJ2-7, the V gene TRBV28; D possibly matches TRBD1 or TRBD2 (5 bases each). There are 14 residues in the CDR3. Germline V gives CDR1 MDHEN, CDR2 SYDVKM. The CDR3 DNA sequence: TGTACCAGCAGTGTGAGGGGTCAAACCTACGAGCAGTACTTC. Translated, it gives CTSSVRGQTYEQYF.

The rearrangement uses TRBV10-3 and TRBJ1-1; maybe TRBD1 (5 bases). The ends were cut back, 7 bases at V and 8 bases at J, with 17 bases in the middle. Germline V gene data show CDR1 as ENHRY and CDR2 as SYGVKD. The CDR3 loop spans 13 amino acids. The CDR3 sequence is CAITTIPGDEAFF. The DNA of the CDR3 is TGTGCCATCACCACAATACCCGGGGACGAAGCTTTCTTT.

This chain connects TRBV18 to TRBJ2-4, with TRBD2 matching over 7 bases. With 4 bases clipped from V and 9 bases from J, the junction kept 9 bases outside the gene matches. Looked up from germline, CDR1 is KGHSH and CDR2 is LQKENI. The CDR3 is 14 amino acids. CDR3 DNA: TGTGCCAGCTCACGGGCGGGGGAGACTGCCATTCAGTACTTC. Encoded protein: CASSRAGETAIQYF.

This chain uses TRBV11-2 with TRBJ1-6, with D unresolved. With 6 bases removed from V and 8 bases from J, the gap between germline ends came to 11 bases. Germline CDR1 reads SGHAT; CDR2 reads FQNNGV. The CDR3 covers 13 residues. For the CDR3, the DNA is TGTGCCAGCAGTTACGAACGGCATTCACCCCTCCACTTT. Its protein product is CASSYERHSPLHF.

The sample holds a few counts of this clonotype. The CDR3 bases are TGCAGCGTTGAAGGGGGGGACTATGGCTACACCTTC. It codes for CSVEGGDYGYTF. The chain recombines TRBV29-1 with TRBJ1-2; perhaps TRBD1 as D (5 bases). The germline V gene encodes CDR1 SQVTM and CDR2 ANQGSEA. The CDR3 is 12 amino acids. Deletions cut 1 base from V and 3 bases from J, with 6 bases between.

With respect to this clonotype: Since no conserved phenylalanine or tryptophan closes the CDR3, a read error is the likely cause. The chain links TRBV27 to TRBJ2-3; D is unresolved. Germline-derived CDR1 and CDR2 are MNHEY and SMNVEV (reference sequence). The CDR3 sequence is 10 residues long. With 6 bases removed from V and 6 bases from J, the gap between germline ends came to 4 bases. The CDR3 spells CASRGDTQYL. Written as DNA, the CDR3 is TGTGCCAGCAGAGGTGATACGCAGTATTTA.

The V and J genes are TRBV12-3 or TRBV12-4 and TRBJ2-7; D possibly uses TRBD1 or TRBD2 (5 bases each). This CDR3 has 15 residues. The V gene lost 6 bases and the J gene lost 3 bases, with 18 bases spanning the gap. In DNA form, the CDR3 reads TGTGCCAGCAGCACAGCCGGGACCGAATACTACGAGCAGTACTTC. It codes for CASSTAGTEYYEQYF.

The chain has TRBV12-3 or TRBV12-4 and TRBJ2-1; D unclear. The germline V and J ends were trimmed by 3 bases and 12 bases, with 12 bases remaining between them. The CDR3 sequence is 12 residues long. As DNA, the CDR3 is TGTGCCAGCAGTTTCGGTCTTGCCGGGCAGTTCTTC. Residues: CASSFGLAGQFF.

This clonotype was observed a few times. The V and J genes are TRBV27 and TRBJ2-7, with unresolved D. The CDR3 is 14 amino acids. V dropped 3 bases and J dropped 2 bases, with 11 bases sitting between them. In germline, CDR1 is MNHEY, CDR2 SMNVEV (reference sequence). CDR3 DNA sequence: TGTGCCAGCAGTTTTGTACGTATCCCCTACGAGCAGTACTTC. Amino acid sequence: CASSFVRIPYEQYF.

V usage is TRBV5-5 and J usage is TRBJ2-7; D assignment may be TRBD1 or TRBD2 (5 bases each). Looked up from germline, CDR1 is SGHKS and CDR2 is YYEKEE (reference sequence). The CDR3 is made up of 12 amino acids. V was cut by 3 bases and J by 10 bases, with 14 bases left in between. The CDR3 is CASSWDDAHQYF. CDR3 DNA: TGTGCCAGCAGCTGGGACGACGCTCATCAGTACTTC. The full variable domain, its missing parts supplied by reference TRBV5-5 and TRBJ2-7, is DAGVTQSPTHLIKTRGQQVTLRCSPISGHKSVSWYQQVLGQGPQFIFQYYEKEERGRGNFPDRFSARQFPNYSSELNVNALLLGDSALYLCASSWDDAHQYFGPGTRLTVT.

V and J are TRBV6-2 or TRBV6-3 and TRBJ2-7; tentatively, D is TRBD2 (5 bases). Per germline, CDR1 MNHEY and CDR2 SVGEGT. The length of the CDR3 is 12 residues. Trimming took off 7 bases at V and 4 bases at J, with 11 bases between the two ends. The CDR3 loop reads CASKAGWYEQYF. In DNA form, the CDR3 reads TGTGCCAGCAAGGCGGGTTGGTACGAGCAGTACTTC.

The chain joins TRBV9 to TRBJ2-4; D remains unclear. V gave up 4 bases and J gave up 13 bases, with 15 bases separating them. CDR3 length equals 12 residues. Germline V CDR1 and CDR2: SGDLS, YYNGEE. The CDR3 loop reads CASSQLGHEQYF. CDR3 DNA sequence: TGTGCCAGCAGCCAGCTTGGTCATGAGCAGTACTTC.

The rearrangement uses TRBV5-1 and TRBJ1-1; possibly TRBD1 for D (6 bases). V was clipped by 4 bases and J by 7 bases, with 20 bases between them. The germline V gene has CDR1 SGHRS and CDR2 YFSETQ. This CDR3 has 15 residues. The CDR3 is CASSDFDPGTSEAFF. CDR3 DNA: TGCGCCAGCAGCGATTTTGATCCCGGGACAAGTGAAGCTTTCTTT.

Regarding this clonotype: One junction end disagrees with the germline gene, perhaps due to a read error. The rearrangement links TRBV27 to TRBJ1-4; D possibly corresponds to TRBD1 (5 bases). This CDR3 has 14 residues. Germline lookup yields CDR1 MNHEY and CDR2 SMNVEV (reference sequence). CDR3 loop: CASSKQQGFEKLFF. The DNA of the CDR3 is TGTGCCAGCAGTAAACAGCAGGGTTTTGAAAAGCTGTTTTTT. Full variable domain (remainder filled in from reference TRBV27 and TRBJ1-4): EAQVTQNPRYLITVTGKKLTVTCSQNMNHEYMSWYRQDPGLGLRQIYYSMNVEVTDKGDVPEGYKVSRKEKRNFPLILESPSPNQTSLYFCASSKQQGFEKLFFGSGTQLSVL.

V is TRBV5-6 and J is TRBJ2-4; either TRBD1 or TRBD2 may fit D (5 bases each). The DNA end favors TRBJ2-7, so the J call may be wrong. CDR3 length equals 12 residues. CDR1 and CDR2 (germline): SGHDT, YYEEEE. The CDR3 DNA follows: TGTGCCAGCAACGGGACGCACTACGAGCAGTACTTC. Amino acids: CASNGTHYEQYF.

The V gene is TRBV20-1, the J gene TRBJ2-6, with TRBD1 matching over 7 bases. The CDR3 runs 17 residues. Germline-derived CDR1 and CDR2 are DFQATT and SNEGSKA (reference sequence). V dropped 2 bases and J dropped 1; count of bases not matched to a gene: 8. DNA of the CDR3: TGCAGTGCTAGACTTCCAGGGGGTATGTCTGGGGCCAACGTCCTGACTTTC. Translation: CSARLPGGMSGANVLTF.

This chain joins TRBV5-1 and TRBJ2-7; 8 positions match TRBD1. CDR1 SGHRS and CDR2 YFSETQ come from the germline V gene. With 4 bases clipped from V and 5 bases from J, the junction kept 5 bases outside the gene matches. This CDR3 spans 13 amino acids. The CDR3 is CASSAGQGHEQYF. The CDR3 DNA is TGCGCCAGCAGCGCCGGACAGGGACACGAGCAGTACTTC.

The V call is TRBV4-1, the J call TRBJ2-2; TRBD1 matches at 7 bases. Germline assignment: CDR1 MGHRA and CDR2 YSYEKL. The CDR3 extends over 17 amino acids. Trimming at V came to 5 bases and at J to 2 bases, leaving 11 bases not matched to a gene. CDR3 residues: CASSILTGSFNTGELFF. The DNA of the CDR3 is TGCGCCAGCAGCATACTGACAGGGTCGTTTAACACCGGGGAGCTGTTTTTT.

The chain uses TRBV6-6 and TRBJ2-3, with D perhaps TRBD1 (6 bases). The CDR3 runs to 15 residues. V was shortened by 5 bases and J by 1 base, with 13 bases between the two germline ends. CDR1 MNHNY and CDR2 SVGAGI come from the germline V gene (reference sequence). CDR3 coding DNA: TGTGCCAGCAGTGCCAGGGGAAAGGGCACAGATACGCAGTATTTT. It specifies CASSARGKGTDTQYF.

A single count supports this clonotype. This chain connects TRBV3-1 to TRBJ2-5; weak D call: TRBD1 (5 bases). CDR1 is LGHDT, CDR2 YNNKEL, per germline (reference sequence). This CDR3 is 14 amino acids long. Trimming removed 0 bases at V and 5 bases at J, with 10 bases between. CDR3 DNA sequence: TGTGCCAGCAGCCAAGAACCCCCAGGGGAGACCCAGTACTTC. Protein sequence: CASSQEPPGETQYF.

The chain couples TRBV5-1 to TRBJ2-5; 8 nucleotides align to TRBD1. Trimming cost V 6 bases and J 1 base; bases outside gene matches: 11. CDR3 length: 16 amino acids. The germline CDR1 and CDR2 sequences are SGHRS and YFSETQ. CDR3 bases: TGCGCCAGCACCGCCACCGGGACAGGCCCCCAAGAGACCCAGTACTTC. Protein: CASTATGTGPQETQYF.

This chain uses TRBV3-1 with TRBJ1-2, with 11 nucleotides matching TRBD1. Germline assignment: CDR1 LGHDT and CDR2 YNNKEL (reference sequence). This CDR3 has 15 residues. J lost 3 bases, V lost 3 bases, and 3 bases had no gene match. The CDR3 DNA is TGTGCCAGCAGCCAGGGGGGACAGGGGGACTATGGCTACACCTTC. This translates into CASSQGGQGDYGYTF.

The rearrangement links TRBV10-3 to TRBJ2-3; no reliable D call. Germline V gene data show CDR1 as ENHRY and CDR2 as SYGVKD. Trimming removed 7 bases at V and 8 bases at J, with 13 bases between. This CDR3 contains 12 residues. CDR3 in DNA: TGTGCCATCATGTCGGTTTCGGGTACGCAGTATTTT. This encodes CAIMSVSGTQYF.

The chain is built from TRBV11-3 and TRBJ2-1; D gene unclear. The germline V gene has CDR1 SGHNT and CDR2 YENEEA. Between the trimmed V and J ends, which lost 4 bases and 0 bases, there was a span of 13 bases. The length of the CDR3 is 16 residues. CDR3 nucleotides: TGTGCCAGCAGCTCCCCTGGGCGGAGCTCCTACAATGAGCAGTTCTTC. It yields the protein CASSSPGRSSYNEQFF.